Below are 17 T cell receptor beta chains sequenced from a single sample in a study of blood T cell repertoires in COVID-19. Sequencing was performed with immunoSEQ multiplex PCR; in TCRdb, only in-frame clones are kept and a portion is missing. The sample yields roughly 150,000 clones, about four fifths seen once. What was sequenced was peripheral blood. These receptors were collected from a human donor with acute or convalescent COVID-19. The donor label of this sample is uncertain.

The rearrangement joins TRBV10-3 to TRBJ2-5; a possible D gene is TRBD1 (6 bases). CDR3 length: 16 amino acids. V lost 0 bases, J lost 0 bases, and 11 bases lay in between. Germline V CDR1 and CDR2: ENHRY, SYGVKD. This CDR3 is CAISESKGQYQETQYF. CDR3 bases: TGTGCCATCAGTGAGTCTAAAGGACAGTACCAAGAGACCCAGTACTTC.

This clone was detected many times. The chain joins TRBV18 to TRBJ1-6; a weak D match, TRBD1 (5 bases). Trimming left V 0 bases short and J 8 bases short, with 8 bases between. Germline V lookup: CDR1 KGHSH, CDR2 LQKENI. The CDR3 sequence is 14 residues long. The CDR3 loop reads CASSPPTRDSPLHF. CDR3 nucleotide sequence: TGTGCCAGCTCACCACCTACCAGGGATTCACCCCTCCACTTT. The whole variable domain, filled in from reference TRBV18 and TRBJ1-6, reads NAGVMQNPRHLVRRRGQEARLRCSPMKGHSHVYWYRQLPEEGLKFMVYLQKENIIDESGMPKERFSAEFPKEGPSILRIQQVVRGDSAAYFCASSPPTRDSPLHFGNGTRLTVT.

V and J are TRBV30 and TRBJ2-6; D not certain. The CDR3 has 13 amino acids. Germline V gene lookup returns CDR1 GTSNPN and CDR2 SVGIG (reference sequence). Trimming cost V 0 bases and J 4 bases, with 4 bases left between them. CDR3 sequence: CAWSVAGANVLTF. The CDR3 DNA reads TGTGCCTGGAGTGTAGCCGGGGCCAACGTCCTGACTTTC.

V and J are TRBV19 and TRBJ2-1, with 8 bases lining up with TRBD2. CDR1 is LNHDA and CDR2 is SQIVND in the germline V gene (reference sequence). CDR3 length: 15 amino acids. V trimming: 6 bases; J trimming: 6 bases; junction bases outside the gene matches: 10. The CDR3 here is CASSRGGLLTNEQFF. DNA of the CDR3: TGTGCCAGTAGCCGCGGGGGGCTCCTGACCAATGAGCAGTTCTTC.

This clone appeared a few times. The J gene is TRBJ1-6, the V gene TRBV23-1; D is unresolved. TRBV23-1 carries the ORF label, with uncertain function. This CDR3 has 16 amino acids. Trimming cost V 2 bases and J 8 bases, with 16 bases left between them. CDR3 in DNA: TGCGCCAGCAGTCAACCCCCATCAAAGCGGGATTCACCCCTCCACTTT. This encodes CASSQPPSKRDSPLHF.

J is TRBJ1-3 and V is TRBV6-6; D call uncertain. The CDR3 loop spans 13 amino acids. Trimming left V 7 bases short and J 4 bases short, with 11 bases between. The germline V gene has CDR1 MNHNY and CDR2 SVGAGI (reference sequence). The CDR3 bases are TGTGCCAGCATGGGCAGAGTGGGAAACACCATATATTTT. Residues: CASMGRVGNTIYF.

V is TRBV2 and J is TRBJ1-1; possibly TRBD1 for D (5 bases). Germline loops: CDR1 SNHLY, CDR2 FYNNEI. Trimming cost V 10 bases and J 2 bases, with 14 bases left between them. This CDR3 spans 13 amino acids. The CDR3 DNA reads TGTGCCACCAGAGCCCAGGGTAACACTGAAGCTTTCTTT. Translated, it gives CATRAQGNTEAFF.

This clone was detected only a few times. This chain links TRBV7-2 with TRBJ2-7; 8 positions match TRBD2. This CDR3 spans 15 amino acids. V shed 1 base and J 0 bases; nucleotides not matched to a gene: 2. Per germline, CDR1 SGHTA and CDR2 FQGNSA. CDR3 sequence (DNA): TGTGCCAGCAGCTTAGGTAGCGGGGTCTCCTACGAGCAGTACTTC. Protein product: CASSLGSGVSYEQYF. Full variable domain (outside the CDR3, taken from reference TRBV7-2 and TRBJ2-7): GAGVSQSPSNKVTEKGKDVELRCDPISGHTALYWYRQSLGQGLEFLIYFQGNSAPDKSGLPSDRFSAERTGGSVSTLTIQRTQQEDSAVYLCASSLGSGVSYEQYFGPGTRLTVT.

The gene calls are TRBV7-9 and TRBJ2-1; 11 bases fit TRBD1. This CDR3 is built from 13 residues. With V trimmed by 11 bases and J by 7 bases, 7 bases remained unmatched. The germline gives CDR1 SEHNR, CDR2 FQNEAQ (reference sequence). The CDR3 region is CAHGTGGRNEQFF. DNA for the CDR3: TGTGCCCACGGGACAGGGGGTCGGAATGAGCAGTTCTTC. Full variable domain (remainder filled in from reference TRBV7-9 and TRBJ2-1): DTGVSQNPRHKITKRGQNVTFRCDPISEHNRLYWYRQTLGQGPEFLTYFQNEAQLEKSRLLSDRFSAERPKGSFSTLEIQRTEQGDSAMYLCAHGTGGRNEQFFGPGTRLTVL.

The chain carries TRBV2 and TRBJ2-3; 8 bases match TRBD1. The V gene's germline CDR1 is SNHLY and CDR2 FYNNEI. This CDR3 comprises 15 residues. V lost 10 bases and J lost 3; bases outside the gene matches: 12. The CDR3 DNA reads TGTGCCATCGAACCGCAGCGACAGGGGACAGATACGCAGTATTTT. Translated, it gives CAIEPQRQGTDTQYF.

This clone was observed a single time. The V and J genes are TRBV11-2 and TRBJ1-2; 11 bases fit TRBD1. CDR1 and CDR2 from the germline V gene are SGHAT and FQNNGV. There are 16 residues in the CDR3. After removal of 2 bases from V and 7 bases from J, the junction contained 9 bases not matched to a gene. For the CDR3, the DNA is TGTGCCAGCAGCTTAAGGCCGGGACAGGGGGTTTCTGGCTACACCTTC. Translated: CASSLRPGQGVSGYTF.

The gene calls are TRBV7-2 and TRBJ1-2; D may be TRBD1 (5 bases). V dropped 6 bases and J dropped 5 bases, with 10 bases sitting between them. This CDR3 region has 12 residues. Germline V CDR1 and CDR2: SGHTA, FQGNSA. The CDR3 reads CASSHRYYGYTF. CDR3 bases: TGTGCCAGCAGTCACAGGTATTATGGCTACACCTTC.

The chain combines TRBV5-1 with TRBJ1-3; 7 bases align to TRBD1. The trim removed 2 bases at V and 2 bases at J, leaving 16 bases unmatched. The CDR3 length is 19 residues. The germline gives CDR1 SGHRS, CDR2 YFSETQ. In DNA form, the CDR3 reads TGCGCCAGCAGCTTAAATTCTGCACTCGACAGGGCCACTGGAAACACCATATATTTT. It encodes CASSLNSALDRATGNTIYF.

This clone was seen only a few times. The CDR3 bases are TGTGCCAGCAGCGTAGATTCGCAGGGGGACTATGGCTACACCTTC. This gives the protein CASSVDSQGDYGYTF. The V gene is TRBV9, the J gene TRBJ1-2; 7 bases agree with TRBD1. Germline CDR1 is SGDLS and CDR2 is YYNGEE. The J segment lost 3 bases and the V segment lost 0 bases, leaving 5 bases of the junction unmatched. This CDR3 comprises 15 residues.

This clone was seen many times. V gene TRBV19 combines with J gene TRBJ2-5; 11 positions agree with TRBD1. Losses at the gene ends were 4 bases for V and 4 bases for J; bases not matched to a gene: 5. Germline assignment: CDR1 LNHDA and CDR2 SQIVND (reference sequence). There are 15 residues in the CDR3. CDR3 in amino acids: CASSTSGTGGETQYF. The CDR3 DNA reads as TGTGCCAGTAGTACCTCAGGGACAGGGGGAGAGACCCAGTACTTC.

The gene calls are TRBV7-2 and TRBJ2-7; 7 bases align to TRBD2. There are 14 residues in the CDR3. J was trimmed by 9 bases and V by 2 bases; bases with no gene match: 10. The germline V gene encodes CDR1 SGHTA and CDR2 FQGNSA. The CDR3 nucleotides read TGTGCCAGCAGCTTACGGGGGGTCCCGTGGATGCAGTACTTC. It specifies CASSLRGVPWMQYF.

The V gene is TRBV6-5, the J gene TRBJ2-1, with 10 bases that match TRBD1. The CDR3 is made up of 14 amino acids. J lost 5 bases, V lost 8 bases, and 6 bases had no gene match. CDR1 MNHEY and CDR2 SVGAGI come from the germline V gene. CDR3 amino acids: CASRDRGPDNEQFF. In DNA form, the CDR3 reads TGTGCCAGCCGGGACAGGGGCCCCGACAATGAGCAGTTCTTC.